This T cell receptor beta chain was captured by sequencing in a study of control samples from healthy donors and cancer patients. The CDR3 spans 15 residues. CDR1 is MNHEY and CDR2 is SMNVEV in the germline V gene (reference sequence). V was clipped by 8 bases and J by 0 bases, with 14 bases between them. Clones were sequenced by immunoSEQ multiplex PCR, and TCRdb holds only the in-frame ones, with some missing. The table shows approximately 160,000 clones, with 92% occurring only once. The sequence came from a woman aged 25-40 years in good health. Sequencing was performed on blood. The chain has TRBV27 and TRBJ1-5, with a weak D call TRBD1 (5 bases). The CDR3: CASATRQTSNQPQHF. The CDR3 region has the DNA TGTGCCAGCGCCACCCGACAGACTAGCAATCAGCCCCAGCATTTT.